In its sample, the clone carrying this TCR beta chain was seen many times. The data stem from a study of T cells after yellow fever vaccination. TCRdb re-called the 5' RACE reads with MiXCR, one entry per CDR3 protein. The table records 400,000 to 650,000 distinct CDR3 sequences, roughly 22% of them present only once. Looked up from germline, CDR1 is KGHSH and CDR2 is LQKENI. The CDR3 sequence is 16 residues long. Germline trimming cut 3 bases from V and 7 bases from J; bases unmatched to any gene: 10. The sequencing here drew on PBMCs, taken 21 days after the first yellow fever vaccination. The sequence was obtained from a man aged 18 to 29 who received the YFV17D yellow fever vaccine. The rearrangement joins TRBV18 to TRBJ2-7, with 12 bases matching TRBD2. Written as DNA, the CDR3 is TGTGCCAGCTCACCGATAACTAGCGGGAGGACGGGGGAGCAGTACTTC. This codes for CASSPITSGRTGEQYF.